These 26 T cell receptor beta chains were sequenced from one sample in a study of CD8 T cells in ankylosing spondylitis (dated by TCRdb to 2016 to 2017). The library was generated by 5' RACE. TCRdb lists the instrument as Illumina HiSeq 2500. TCRdb ran its own pipeline on the public reads, namely fastp trimming at Q25 and MiXCR clone calling, and kept in-frame beta chains. CDR3 protein duplicates are merged, each entry listing the most common genes and DNA. The sample records fewer than 250,000 distinct CDR3 sequences, around a quarter of which are singletons. About 6.9% of the sample goes to the ten largest clones. Sequencing was performed on blood, either unsorted or a sorted T cell fraction (not recorded which). Every receptor here comes from a male donor with ankylosing spondylitis or in good health (not recorded which).

The chain is built from TRBV20-1 and TRBJ2-3, with TRBD2 matching over 11 bases. This CDR3 spans 17 amino acids. J was trimmed by 0 bases and V by 3 bases; bases with no gene match: 8. The V gene's germline CDR1 is DFQATT and CDR2 SNEGSKA (reference sequence). The CDR3 here is CSASRSSGRSSTDTQYF. The CDR3, as DNA: TGCAGTGCTAGTCGTTCTAGCGGGAGGTCTAGCACAGATACGCAGTATTTT.

This chain uses TRBV18 with TRBJ2-2; perhaps TRBD1 as D (6 bases). The CDR3 is 18 amino acids. Germline V gene lookup returns CDR1 KGHSH and CDR2 LQKENI. Between the trimmed V and J ends, which lost 4 bases and 1 base, there was a span of 19 bases. The CDR3 DNA follows: TGTGCCAGCTCACGGTCCCAGGGGCAGGGGAAGAACACCGGGGAGCTGTTTTTT. Translation gives CASSRSQGQGKNTGELFF.

This sequence joins TRBV6-5 and TRBJ2-7, with TRBD2 matching over 7 bases. The germline CDR1 and CDR2 sequences are MNHEY and SVGAGI. The CDR3 is made up of 15 amino acids. The V and J ends lost 0 bases and 2 bases, in that order; junction bases with no gene match: 4. The CDR3 here is CASSYSERGTYEQYF. Written as DNA, the CDR3 is TGTGCCAGCAGTTACTCGGAGCGGGGAACCTACGAGCAGTACTTC.

This clonotype has more than one count but fewer than ten. As DNA, the CDR3 is TGCAGTGCTAGCGGCGACAGGCCCGACTATGGCTACACCTTC. It is translated as CSASGDRPDYGYTF. The J gene is TRBJ1-2, the V gene TRBV20-1; possibly TRBD1 for D (6 bases). Germline CDR1 and CDR2: DFQATT and SNEGSKA (reference sequence). V lost 3 bases and J 3 bases, leaving 14 bases between the germline ends. The CDR3 consists of 14 residues.

At least ten counts were recorded for this clonotype. V usage is TRBV7-3 and J usage is TRBJ1-1; TRBD1 matches 9 bases. Per the germline V gene, CDR1 is SGHTA and CDR2 is FQGTGA. This CDR3 is 17 amino acids long. The ends lost 0 bases at V and 1 base at J; junction bases unmatched: 6. CDR3 DNA sequence: TGTGCCAGCAGCTTAACTGCGGGACAGGGTAAGAACACTGAAGCTTTCTTT. This sequence encodes CASSLTAGQGKNTEAFF.

This clonotype was observed many times. The J gene is TRBJ2-4, the V gene TRBV5-1, with TRBD1 identical over 9 bases. CDR3 size: 14 residues. The V gene end was trimmed by 3 bases and the J gene end by 7 bases; junction bases not matched to a gene: 5. Germline values: CDR1 SGHRS, CDR2 YFSETQ. Here the CDR3 DNA reads TGCGCCAGCAGCTCATCGACAGGGGGGAACATTCAGTACTTC. Translation: CASSSSTGGNIQYF.

This chain uses TRBV5-1 with TRBJ1-2, with D perhaps TRBD1 (6 bases). Germline lookup yields CDR1 SGHRS and CDR2 YFSETQ. Trimming removed 0 bases at V and 2 bases at J, with 17 bases between. The CDR3 consists of 17 residues. The CDR3: CASSLGGTPTANYGYTF. In DNA, the CDR3 is TGCGCCAGCAGCTTGGGAGGGACACCGACGGCGAACTATGGCTACACCTTC.

Ten or more counts support this clonotype. This rearrangement joins TRBV12-3 or TRBV12-4 to TRBJ2-1, with D perhaps TRBD1 or TRBD2 (5 bases each). Trimming took 7 bases from V and 0 from J, leaving 13 bases between them. The CDR3 contains 15 residues. CDR3 nucleotides: TGTGCCAGCACCTCCCGGGGCGTCTCCTACAATGAGCAGTTCTTC. It encodes CASTSRGVSYNEQFF.

This clonotype was recorded many times. The gene calls are TRBV6-1 and TRBJ2-5, with D perhaps given as TRBD1 or TRBD2 (6 bases each). Germline CDR1 is MNHNS and CDR2 is SASEGT. CDR3 length: 16 amino acids. Trimming removed 5 bases at V and 1 base at J, with 17 bases between. The CDR3 region is CASSQYGRGLQETQYF. CDR3 DNA sequence: TGTGCCAGCAGTCAATACGGACGGGGGCTCCAAGAGACCCAGTACTTC.

This clonotype was picked up many times. The V call is TRBV4-3, the J call TRBJ1-1; no firm D call. This CDR3 spans 13 amino acids. Trimming stripped 1 base from V and 0 bases from J, with 3 bases between. Germline values: CDR1 LGHNA, CDR2 YSLEER. The CDR3 DNA reads TGCGCCAGCAGCCAAGGGGTGAACACTGAAGCTTTCTTT. It translates to CASSQGVNTEAFF.

The J gene is TRBJ2-7, the V gene TRBV20-1; 12 nucleotides match TRBD2. J lost 5 bases, V lost 5 bases, and 4 bases had no gene match. The germline V gene encodes CDR1 DFQATT and CDR2 SNEGSKA (reference sequence). This CDR3 comprises 13 residues. In DNA, the CDR3 is TGCAGTGCTCGGACTAGCGGGAAGAACGAGCAGTACTTC. Translation: CSARTSGKNEQYF.

This clonotype was recorded many times. The chain recombines TRBV9 with TRBJ2-6; D is perhaps TRBD1 or TRBD2 (5 bases each). The CDR3 contains 15 residues. V was trimmed by 0 bases and J by 4 bases, leaving 8 bases between them. Germline CDR1 and CDR2: SGDLS and YYNGEE. CDR3 nucleotide sequence: TGTGCCAGCAGCGTAGTAGGGACCGGGGCCAACGTCCTGACTTTC. It specifies CASSVVGTGANVLTF.

This clonotype has a count of ten or more. V is TRBV2 and J is TRBJ2-7; TRBD1 aligns across 9 bases. Germline CDR1 reads SNHLY; CDR2 reads FYNNEI. The CDR3 spans 12 residues. The junction had 3 bases not matched to a gene; V was cut back by 5 bases and J by 7 bases. The CDR3 nucleotides read TGTGCCAGCAGTCTGGGACAGGGAGAGCAGTACTTC. Its protein product is CASSLGQGEQYF.

This clonotype was counted ten times or more. V usage is TRBV20-1 and J usage is TRBJ2-3, with D uncertain. V was shortened by 7 bases and J by 3 bases, with 8 bases between the two germline ends. The germline CDR1 and CDR2 sequences are DFQATT and SNEGSKA (reference sequence). The CDR3 is 11 residues long. CDR3: CSGRLTDTQYF. The CDR3 DNA follows: TGCAGTGGCCGCCTTACAGATACGCAGTATTTT.

CDR3 sequence (DNA): TGCAGTGCTCCTGACAGGTTCAGAGCGAACACTGAAGCTTTCTTT. Protein: CSAPDRFRANTEAFF. This sequence joins TRBV20-1 and TRBJ1-1; D possibly corresponds to TRBD1 (6 bases). Germline CDR1 reads DFQATT; CDR2 reads SNEGSKA (reference sequence). The CDR3 contains 15 residues. Trimming cost V 5 bases and J 1 base, with 17 bases left between them.

The rearrangement joins TRBV5-4 to TRBJ2-1; TRBD1 might be the D (5 bases). V was trimmed by 4 bases and J by 6 bases, leaving 11 bases between them. This CDR3 contains 13 residues. CDR1 is SGHNT, CDR2 YYREEE, per germline (reference sequence). This CDR3 is CASSIRTINEQFF. The CDR3 DNA sequence: TGTGCCAGCAGCATCCGGACAATCAATGAGCAGTTCTTC. The full variable domain, in which reference TRBV5-4 and TRBJ2-1 provide the parts outside the CDR3, is ETGVTQSPTHLIKTRGQQVTLRCSSQSGHNTVSWYQQALGQGPQFIFQYYREEENGRGNFPPRFSGLQFPNYSSELNVNALELDDSALYLCASSIRTINEQFFGPGTRLTVL.

The chain is built from TRBV20-1 and TRBJ2-7, with 7 bases aligning to TRBD1. CDR3 length: 14 amino acids. The germline V gene has CDR1 DFQATT and CDR2 SNEGSKA (reference sequence). V shed 5 bases and J 2 bases; nucleotides not matched to a gene: 9. The CDR3, as DNA: TGCAGTGCTCCCACAGGGGTAGAGGCCTACGAGCAGTACTTC. Translated, it gives CSAPTGVEAYEQYF.

CDR3: CASSYWNEQFF. DNA for the CDR3: TGTGCCAGCAGTTACTGGAATGAGCAGTTCTTC. V gene TRBV6-5 combines with J gene TRBJ2-1; D remains ambiguous. The germline V gene has CDR1 MNHEY and CDR2 SVGAGI. This CDR3 has 11 amino acids. Trimming pared 1 base from V and 7 bases from J, leaving 2 bases between.

This clonotype appeared many times. The chain employs TRBV20-1 and TRBJ2-3, with D unresolved. CDR3 length equals 13 residues. V lost 6 bases and J 0 bases, leaving 10 bases between the germline ends. The germline V gene has CDR1 DFQATT and CDR2 SNEGSKA (reference sequence). The CDR3 nucleotides are TGCAGTGCCCCCGCTACTAGCACAGATACGCAGTATTTT. Its translation is CSAPATSTDTQYF.

This clonotype was picked up a small number of times. The chain combines TRBV18 with TRBJ1-5; D is undetermined. CDR1 KGHSH and CDR2 LQKENI come from the germline V gene. This CDR3 is built from 12 residues. V was shortened by 3 bases and J by 9 bases, with 9 bases between the two germline ends. CDR3 region: CASSPLKGPQHF. CDR3 nucleotide sequence: TGTGCCAGCTCACCCCTAAAGGGGCCCCAGCATTTT.

This clonotype was found many times. The chain is built from TRBV15 and TRBJ2-1; TRBD2 agrees at 9 bases. V lost 7 bases and J lost 0; bases outside the gene matches: 4. The CDR3 covers 15 residues. Germline V gives CDR1 LNHNV, CDR2 YYDKDF (reference sequence). The CDR3 DNA is TGTGCCACCAAGCGGGAGGTCTTCTCCTACAATGAGCAGTTCTTC. As protein: CATKREVFSYNEQFF.

This clonotype appeared many times. The V and J genes are TRBV4-2 and TRBJ2-5; 14 bases are a match to TRBD2. This CDR3 region has 16 residues. In germline, CDR1 is LGHNA, CDR2 YNFKEQ. After removal of 5 bases from V and 3 bases from J, the junction contained 5 bases not matched to a gene. CDR3 amino acids: CASSFGTSGREETQYF. As DNA, the CDR3 is TGTGCCAGCAGCTTTGGGACTAGCGGGAGAGAAGAGACCCAGTACTTC.

This clonotype was counted ten times or more. The CDR3 DNA is TGTGCCAGCAGCCAAGATCGGGCAGGGGGGGATTCACCCCTCCACTTT. Protein sequence: CASSQDRAGGDSPLHF. The chain carries TRBV4-2 and TRBJ1-6, with 7 bases aligning to TRBD1. Per germline, CDR1 LGHNA and CDR2 YNFKEQ. The length of the CDR3 is 16 residues. V lost 0 bases to trimming and J lost 8 bases; unmatched junction nucleotides: 7.

J is TRBJ2-5 and V is TRBV21-1. TRBV21-1 is listed as a pseudogene. This CDR3 is built from 14 residues. The CDR3 DNA follows: TGTGCCAGCGTCAATACGGTCGACGCGAAGACCCAGTACTTC. This translates into CASVNTVDAKTQYF.

In this sample, this clonotype turned up many times. This chain joins TRBV6-1 and TRBJ1-5; no clear D. This CDR3 is 14 amino acids long. V was trimmed by 3 bases and J by 3 bases, leaving 9 bases between them. Germline CDR1 is MNHNS and CDR2 is SASEGT. The CDR3: CASSDGHFNQPQHF. For the CDR3, the DNA is TGTGCCAGCAGTGATGGCCACTTCAATCAGCCCCAGCATTTT.

This rearrangement joins TRBV24-1 to TRBJ1-1; possibly TRBD1 for D (6 bases). Trimming stripped 9 bases from V and 10 bases from J, with 14 bases between. This CDR3 region has 11 residues. CDR1 is KGHDR, CDR2 SFDVKD, per germline. CDR3 loop: CATYGGGAAFF. In DNA form, the CDR3 reads TGTGCCACCTACGGGGGGGGCGCAGCTTTCTTT.